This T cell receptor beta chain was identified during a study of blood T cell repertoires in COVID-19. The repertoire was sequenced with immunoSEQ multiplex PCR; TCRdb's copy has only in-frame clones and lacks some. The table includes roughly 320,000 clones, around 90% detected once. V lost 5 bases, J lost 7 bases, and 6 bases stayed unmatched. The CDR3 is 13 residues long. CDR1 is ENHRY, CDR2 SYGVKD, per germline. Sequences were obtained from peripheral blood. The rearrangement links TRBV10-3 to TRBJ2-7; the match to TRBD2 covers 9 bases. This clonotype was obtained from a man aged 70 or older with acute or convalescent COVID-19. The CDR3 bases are TGTGCCATCAGTCGAGCGGGAGGAGGGGAGCAGTACTTC. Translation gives CAISRAGGGEQYF.